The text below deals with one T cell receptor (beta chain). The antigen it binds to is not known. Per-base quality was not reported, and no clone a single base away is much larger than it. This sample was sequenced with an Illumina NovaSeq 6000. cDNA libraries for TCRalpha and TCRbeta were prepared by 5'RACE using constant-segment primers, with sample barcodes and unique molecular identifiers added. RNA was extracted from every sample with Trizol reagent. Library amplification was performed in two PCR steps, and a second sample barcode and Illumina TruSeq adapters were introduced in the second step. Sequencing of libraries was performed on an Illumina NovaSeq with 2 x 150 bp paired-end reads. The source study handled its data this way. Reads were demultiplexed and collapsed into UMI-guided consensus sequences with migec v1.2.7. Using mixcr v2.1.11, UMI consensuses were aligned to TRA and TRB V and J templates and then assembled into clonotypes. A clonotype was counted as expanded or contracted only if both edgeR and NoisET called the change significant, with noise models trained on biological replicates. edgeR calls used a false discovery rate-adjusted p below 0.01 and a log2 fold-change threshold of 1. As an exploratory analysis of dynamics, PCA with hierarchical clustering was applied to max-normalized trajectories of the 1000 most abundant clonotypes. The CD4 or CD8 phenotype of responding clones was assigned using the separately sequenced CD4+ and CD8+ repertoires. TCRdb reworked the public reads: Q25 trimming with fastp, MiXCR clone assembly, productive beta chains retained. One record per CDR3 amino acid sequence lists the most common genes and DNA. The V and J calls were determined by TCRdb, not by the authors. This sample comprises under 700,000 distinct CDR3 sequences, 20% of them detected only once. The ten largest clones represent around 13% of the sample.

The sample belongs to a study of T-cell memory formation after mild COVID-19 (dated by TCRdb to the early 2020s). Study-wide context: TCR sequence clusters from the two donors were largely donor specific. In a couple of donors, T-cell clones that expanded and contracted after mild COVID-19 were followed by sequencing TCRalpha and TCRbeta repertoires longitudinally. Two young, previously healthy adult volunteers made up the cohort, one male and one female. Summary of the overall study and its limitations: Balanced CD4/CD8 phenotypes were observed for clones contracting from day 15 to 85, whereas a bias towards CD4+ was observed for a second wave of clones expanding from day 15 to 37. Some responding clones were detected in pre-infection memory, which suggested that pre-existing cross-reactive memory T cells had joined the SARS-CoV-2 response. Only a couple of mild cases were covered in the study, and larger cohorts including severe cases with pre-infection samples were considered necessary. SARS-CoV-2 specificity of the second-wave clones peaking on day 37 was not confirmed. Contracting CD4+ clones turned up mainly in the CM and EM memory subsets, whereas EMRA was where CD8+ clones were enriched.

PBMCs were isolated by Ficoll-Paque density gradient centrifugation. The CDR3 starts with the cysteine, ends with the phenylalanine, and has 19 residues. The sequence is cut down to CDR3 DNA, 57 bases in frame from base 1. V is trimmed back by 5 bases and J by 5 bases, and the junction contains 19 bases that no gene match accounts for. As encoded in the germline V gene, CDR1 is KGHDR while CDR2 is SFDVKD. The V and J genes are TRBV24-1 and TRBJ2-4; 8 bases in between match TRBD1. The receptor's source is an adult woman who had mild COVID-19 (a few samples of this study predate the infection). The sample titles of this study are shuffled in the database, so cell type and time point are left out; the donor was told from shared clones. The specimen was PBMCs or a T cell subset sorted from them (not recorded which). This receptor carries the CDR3 CATSVKLQGARPPENIQYF. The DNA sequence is TGTGCCACCAGTGTTAAACTTCAGGGGGCTCGCCCGCCGGAAAACATTCAGTACTTC.